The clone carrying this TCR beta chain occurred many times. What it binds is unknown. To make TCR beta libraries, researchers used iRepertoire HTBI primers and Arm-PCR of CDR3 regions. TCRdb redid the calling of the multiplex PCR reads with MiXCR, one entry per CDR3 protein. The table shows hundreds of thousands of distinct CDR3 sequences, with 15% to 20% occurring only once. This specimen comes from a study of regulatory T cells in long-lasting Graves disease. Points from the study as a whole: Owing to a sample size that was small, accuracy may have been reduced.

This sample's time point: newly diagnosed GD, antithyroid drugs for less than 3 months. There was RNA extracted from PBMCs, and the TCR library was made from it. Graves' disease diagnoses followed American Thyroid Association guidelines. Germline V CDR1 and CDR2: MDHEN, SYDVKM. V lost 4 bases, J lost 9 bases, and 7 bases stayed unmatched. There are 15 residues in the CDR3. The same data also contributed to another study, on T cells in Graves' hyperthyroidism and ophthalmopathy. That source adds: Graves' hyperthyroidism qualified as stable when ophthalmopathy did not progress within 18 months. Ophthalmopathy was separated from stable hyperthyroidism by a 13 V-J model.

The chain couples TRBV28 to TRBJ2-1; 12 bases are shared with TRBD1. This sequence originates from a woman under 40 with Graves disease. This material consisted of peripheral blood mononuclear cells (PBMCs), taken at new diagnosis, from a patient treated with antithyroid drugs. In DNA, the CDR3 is TGTGCCAGCAGTTCGTCCGGGACAGGGGGCGGTGAGCAGTTCTTC. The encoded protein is CASSSSGTGGGEQFF.